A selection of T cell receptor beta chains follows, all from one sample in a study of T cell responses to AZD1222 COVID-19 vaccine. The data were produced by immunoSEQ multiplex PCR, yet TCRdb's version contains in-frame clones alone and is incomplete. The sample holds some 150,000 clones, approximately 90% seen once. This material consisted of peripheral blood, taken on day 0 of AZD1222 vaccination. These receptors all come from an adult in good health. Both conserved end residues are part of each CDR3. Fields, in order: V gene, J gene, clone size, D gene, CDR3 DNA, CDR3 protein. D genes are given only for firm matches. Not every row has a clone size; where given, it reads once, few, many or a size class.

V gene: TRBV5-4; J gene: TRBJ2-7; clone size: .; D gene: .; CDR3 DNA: TGTGCCAGCAGCCGGAGCGCCCATTTGCCCTACGAGCAGTACTTC; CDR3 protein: CASSRSAHLPYEQYF
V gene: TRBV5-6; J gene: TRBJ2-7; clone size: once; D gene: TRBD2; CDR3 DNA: TGTGCCAGCAGCACGACGACTAGCGGGAGACCGCTCGAGCAGTACTTC; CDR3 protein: CASSTTTSGRPLEQYF
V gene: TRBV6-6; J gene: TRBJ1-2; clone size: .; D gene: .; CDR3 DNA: TGTGCCAGCAGTATTGGAGGGGAGGGCTATGGCTACACCTTC; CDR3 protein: CASSIGGEGYGYTF
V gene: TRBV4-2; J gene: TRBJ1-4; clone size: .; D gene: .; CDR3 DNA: TGTGCCAGCAGCCAACGCCCGGTCAGGCAATCATATCCTAATGAAAAACTGTTTTTT; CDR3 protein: CASSQRPVRQSYPNEKLFF
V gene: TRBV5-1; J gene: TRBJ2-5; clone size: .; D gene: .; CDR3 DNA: TGCGCCAGCAGCTTGCAGCCCCTAGGGGCCGGGGAGACCCAGTACTTC; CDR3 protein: CASSLQPLGAGETQYF
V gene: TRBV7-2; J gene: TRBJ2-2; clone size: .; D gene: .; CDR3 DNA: TGTGCCAGCAGCCTCGTGGGGGTAGCCGGGGAGCTGTTTTTT; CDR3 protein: CASSLVGVAGELFF
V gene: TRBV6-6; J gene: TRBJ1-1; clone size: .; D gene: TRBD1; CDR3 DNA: TGTGCCAGCAGTCCCGACAGGGCGGCTGGGAACACTGAAGCTTTCTTT; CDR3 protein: CASSPDRAAGNTEAFF
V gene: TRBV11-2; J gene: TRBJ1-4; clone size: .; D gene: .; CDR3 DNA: TGTGCCAGCAGCTTAGAAAAGTCCCTTCGCGGGGGAAAACTGTTTTTT; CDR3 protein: CASSLEKSLRGGKLFF
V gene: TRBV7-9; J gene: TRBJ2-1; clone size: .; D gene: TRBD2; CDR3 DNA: TGTGCCAGCAGCTTACTCCGAATAGCGGGAGGCCCCAATGAGCAGTTCTTC; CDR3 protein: CASSLLRIAGGPNEQFF
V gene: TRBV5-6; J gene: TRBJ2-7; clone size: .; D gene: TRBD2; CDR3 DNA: TGTGCCAGCAGCGAACGACTAGCGGGTACCTACGAGCAGTACTTC; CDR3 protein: CASSERLAGTYEQYF
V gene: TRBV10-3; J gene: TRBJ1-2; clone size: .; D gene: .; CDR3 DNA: TGTGCCATCAGTGAAACCCGGGACACTAACTATGGCTACACCTTC; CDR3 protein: CAISETRDTNYGYTF
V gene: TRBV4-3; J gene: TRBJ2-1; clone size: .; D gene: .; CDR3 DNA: TGCGCCAGCAGCCAAGATGTGGGAGACTACTACAATGAGCAGTTCTTC; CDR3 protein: CASSQDVGDYYNEQFF
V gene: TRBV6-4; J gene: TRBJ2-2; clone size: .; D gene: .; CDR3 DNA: TGTGCCAGCAGTGACTCGGGAGGGGAGCTGTTTTTT; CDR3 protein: CASSDSGGELFF
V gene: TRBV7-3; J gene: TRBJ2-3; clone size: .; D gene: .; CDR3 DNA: TGTGCCAGCAGCTTAAAGCCCTCCGCAGATACGCAGTATTTT; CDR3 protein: CASSLKPSADTQYF
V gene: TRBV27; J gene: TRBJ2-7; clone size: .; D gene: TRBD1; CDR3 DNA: TGTGCCAGCACCATACAGGGGGGCGAGCAGTACTTC; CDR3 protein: CASTIQGGEQYF
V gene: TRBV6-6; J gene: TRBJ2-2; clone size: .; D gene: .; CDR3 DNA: TGTGCCAGCAGCCGGGGCGGGACCGGGGAGCTGTTTTTT; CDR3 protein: CASSRGGTGELFF
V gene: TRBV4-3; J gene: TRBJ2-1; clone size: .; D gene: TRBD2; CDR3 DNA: TGCGCCAGCAGCCATCGGGGGGGCTCCTACAATGAGCAGTTCTTC; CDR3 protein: CASSHRGGSYNEQFF